This note documents a single T cell receptor beta chain sequence. Its antigen is unknown. This may arise from a read error, as a much more abundant clone is one base away. The investigators amplified TCR beta CDR3 regions from RNA transcripts. Primed by the HTBI set, a first-round RT-PCR was run on the TCR CDR3. One entry per CDR3 protein, called by TCRdb with MiXCR from the multiplex PCR reads. The table shows over 500,000 distinct CDR3 sequences, with around 15% occurring only once. These data are taken from a study of T cells in Graves' hyperthyroidism and ophthalmopathy. Per the germline V gene, CDR1 is SNHLY and CDR2 is FYNNEI. V gave up 4 bases and J gave up 4 bases, with 10 bases separating them. The CDR3 has 14 residues. Study-level findings and limits: With a median lead of about six months before onset, the model predicted ophthalmopathy. The blood repertoire included most of the expanded thyroid clonotypes above 0.001.

Sequenced sample: blood. The rearrangement joins TRBV2 to TRBJ2-2; D gene unclear. This TCR came from a woman aged 30 to 39 with Graves' ophthalmopathy. CDR3 amino acids: CASSGQKSTGELFF. The CDR3 DNA reads TGTGCCAGCAGTGGGCAGAAGAGCACCGGGGAGCTGTTTTTT.